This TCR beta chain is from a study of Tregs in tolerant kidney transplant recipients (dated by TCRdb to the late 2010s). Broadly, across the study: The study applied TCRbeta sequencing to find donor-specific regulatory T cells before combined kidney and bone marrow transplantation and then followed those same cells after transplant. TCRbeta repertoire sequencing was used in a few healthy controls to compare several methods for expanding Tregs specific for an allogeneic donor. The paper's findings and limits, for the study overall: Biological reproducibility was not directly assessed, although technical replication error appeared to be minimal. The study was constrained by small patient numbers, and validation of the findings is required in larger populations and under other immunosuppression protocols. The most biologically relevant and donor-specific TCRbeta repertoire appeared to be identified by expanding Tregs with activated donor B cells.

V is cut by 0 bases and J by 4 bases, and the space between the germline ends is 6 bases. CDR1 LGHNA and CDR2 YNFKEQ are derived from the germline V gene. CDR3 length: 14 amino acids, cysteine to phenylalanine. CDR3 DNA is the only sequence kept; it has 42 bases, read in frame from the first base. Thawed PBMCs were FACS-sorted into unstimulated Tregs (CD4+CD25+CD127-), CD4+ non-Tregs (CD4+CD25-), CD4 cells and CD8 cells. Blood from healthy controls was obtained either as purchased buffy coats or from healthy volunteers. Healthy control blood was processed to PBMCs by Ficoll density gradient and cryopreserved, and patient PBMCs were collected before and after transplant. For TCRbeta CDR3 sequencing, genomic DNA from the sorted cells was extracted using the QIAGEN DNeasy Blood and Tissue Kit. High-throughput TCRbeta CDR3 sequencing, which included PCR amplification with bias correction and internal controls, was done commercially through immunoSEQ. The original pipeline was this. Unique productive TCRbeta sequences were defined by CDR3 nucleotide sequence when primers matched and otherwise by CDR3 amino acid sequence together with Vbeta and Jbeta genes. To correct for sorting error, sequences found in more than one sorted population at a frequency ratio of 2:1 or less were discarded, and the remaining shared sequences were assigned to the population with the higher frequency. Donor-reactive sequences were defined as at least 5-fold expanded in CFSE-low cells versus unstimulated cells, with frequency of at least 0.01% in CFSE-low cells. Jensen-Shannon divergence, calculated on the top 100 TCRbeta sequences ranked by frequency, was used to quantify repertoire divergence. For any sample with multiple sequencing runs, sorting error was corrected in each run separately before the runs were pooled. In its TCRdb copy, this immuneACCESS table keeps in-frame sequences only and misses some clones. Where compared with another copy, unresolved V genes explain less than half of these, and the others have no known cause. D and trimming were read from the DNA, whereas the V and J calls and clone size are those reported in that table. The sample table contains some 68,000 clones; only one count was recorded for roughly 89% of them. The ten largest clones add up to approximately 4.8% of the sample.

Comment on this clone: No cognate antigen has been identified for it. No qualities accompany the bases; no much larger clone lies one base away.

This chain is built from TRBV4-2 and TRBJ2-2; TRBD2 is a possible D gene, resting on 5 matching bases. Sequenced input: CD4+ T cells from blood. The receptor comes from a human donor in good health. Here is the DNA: TGTGCCAGCAGCCAAGAGGAGGCCACCGGGGAGCTGTTTTTT. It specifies CASSQEEATGELFF.